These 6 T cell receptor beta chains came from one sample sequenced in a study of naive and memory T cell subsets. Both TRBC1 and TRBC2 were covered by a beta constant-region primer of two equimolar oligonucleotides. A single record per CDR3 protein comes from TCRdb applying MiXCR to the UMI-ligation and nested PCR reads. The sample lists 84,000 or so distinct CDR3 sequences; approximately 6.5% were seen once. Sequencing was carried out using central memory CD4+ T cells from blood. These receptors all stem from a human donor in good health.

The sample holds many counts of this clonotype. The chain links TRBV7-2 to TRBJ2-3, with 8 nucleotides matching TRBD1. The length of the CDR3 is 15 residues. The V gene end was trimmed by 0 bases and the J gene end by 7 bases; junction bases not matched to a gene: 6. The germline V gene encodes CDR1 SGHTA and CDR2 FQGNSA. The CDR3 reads CASSLAGQGANTQYF. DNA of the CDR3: TGTGCCAGCAGCTTAGCAGGGCAGGGGGCGAATACGCAGTATTTT.

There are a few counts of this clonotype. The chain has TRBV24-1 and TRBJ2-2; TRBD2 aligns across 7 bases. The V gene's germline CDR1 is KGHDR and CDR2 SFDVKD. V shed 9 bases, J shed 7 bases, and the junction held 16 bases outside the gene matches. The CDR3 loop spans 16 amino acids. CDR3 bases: TGTGCCACCGGCCCCTTGGGGGAGGGCCCGGACGGGGAGCTGTTTTTT. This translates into CATGPLGEGPDGELFF.

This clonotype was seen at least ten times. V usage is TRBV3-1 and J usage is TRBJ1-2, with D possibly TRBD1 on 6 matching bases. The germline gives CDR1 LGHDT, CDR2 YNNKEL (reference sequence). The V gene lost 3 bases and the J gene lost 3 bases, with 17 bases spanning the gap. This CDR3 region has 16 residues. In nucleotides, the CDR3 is TGTGCCAGCAGCCAGTATACAGGGCCGAGTGACTATGGCTACACCTTC. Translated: CASSQYTGPSDYGYTF.

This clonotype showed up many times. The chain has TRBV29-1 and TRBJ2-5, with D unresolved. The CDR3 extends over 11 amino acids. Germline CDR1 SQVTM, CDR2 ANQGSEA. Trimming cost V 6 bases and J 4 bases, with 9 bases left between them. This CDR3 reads CSVHGLETQYF. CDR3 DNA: TGCAGCGTCCATGGGTTAGAGACCCAGTACTTC.

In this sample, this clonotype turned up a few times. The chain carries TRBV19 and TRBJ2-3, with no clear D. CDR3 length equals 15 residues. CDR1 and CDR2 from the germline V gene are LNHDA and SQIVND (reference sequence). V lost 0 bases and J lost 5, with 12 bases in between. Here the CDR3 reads CASSIEAGPVDTQYF. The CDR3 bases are TGTGCCAGTAGTATAGAAGCCGGTCCCGTAGATACGCAGTATTTT.

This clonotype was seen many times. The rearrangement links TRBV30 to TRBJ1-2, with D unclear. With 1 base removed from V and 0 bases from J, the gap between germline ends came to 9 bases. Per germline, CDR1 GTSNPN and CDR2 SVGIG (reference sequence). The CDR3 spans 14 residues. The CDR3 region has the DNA TGTGCCTGGAGTGAACAGCTAGCTAACTATGGCTACACCTTC. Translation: CAWSEQLANYGYTF.